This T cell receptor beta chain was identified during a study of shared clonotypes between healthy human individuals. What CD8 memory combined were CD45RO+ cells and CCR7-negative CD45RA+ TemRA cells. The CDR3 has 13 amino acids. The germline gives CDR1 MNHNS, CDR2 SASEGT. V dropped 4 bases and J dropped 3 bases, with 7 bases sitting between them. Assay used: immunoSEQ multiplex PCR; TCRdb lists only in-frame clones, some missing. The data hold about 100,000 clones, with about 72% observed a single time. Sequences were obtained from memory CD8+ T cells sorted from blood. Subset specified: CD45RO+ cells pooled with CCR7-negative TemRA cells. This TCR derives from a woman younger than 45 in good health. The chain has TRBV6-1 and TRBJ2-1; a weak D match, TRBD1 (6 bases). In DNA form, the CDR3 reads TGTGCCAGCAGTGGGACAGACTACAATGAGCAGTTCTTC. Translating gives CASSGTDYNEQFF.